This entry lists 30 T cell receptor beta chains sequenced from one sample in a study of blood T cell repertoires in COVID-19. TCRdb's table, derived via immunoSEQ multiplex PCR, lists solely in-frame clones and lacks some. The table includes roughly 8,600 clones, around 84% detected once. Sequencing was carried out using peripheral blood. Every receptor here comes from a human donor in a cohort sampled during active COVID-19.

V is TRBV7-2 and J is TRBJ2-1; TRBD2 matches 12 bases. The V and J ends lost 3 bases and 0 bases, in that order; junction bases with no gene match: 6. Germline lookup yields CDR1 SGHTA and CDR2 FQGNSA. The CDR3 spans 18 residues. The DNA for the CDR3 is TGTGCCAGCAGCTTGGCGGCTAGCGGGGGGGGCTCCTACAATGAGCAGTTCTTC. Its translation is CASSLAASGGGSYNEQFF.

This chain connects TRBV7-8 to TRBJ1-1; D remains unclear. The length of the CDR3 is 13 residues. Germline lookup yields CDR1 SGHVS and CDR2 FQNEAQ. The germline V and J ends were trimmed by 2 bases and 5 bases, with 9 bases remaining between them. CDR3 nucleotide sequence: TGTGCCAGCAGCTTACGTGAGGGAACTGAAGCTTTCTTT. Its protein is CASSLREGTEAFF.

The rearrangement links TRBV19 to TRBJ1-2, with 7 bases aligning to TRBD1. Germline lookup yields CDR1 LNHDA and CDR2 SQIVND (reference sequence). The V and J ends lost 4 bases and 2 bases, in that order; junction bases with no gene match: 7. There are 15 residues in the CDR3. The CDR3 coding sequence is TGTGCCAGTAGTACCCCGCGAGGGGGCAACTATGGCTACACCTTC. As protein: CASSTPRGGNYGYTF.

The chain has TRBV3-1 (or the pseudogene TRBV3-2) and TRBJ2-3; D is uncertain. Between the trimmed V and J ends, which lost 3 bases and 2 bases, there was a span of 9 bases. The CDR3 runs 14 residues. Germline V gene sequence: CDR1 LGHDT, CDR2 YNNKEL (reference sequence). The CDR3 protein is CASSHTRATDTQYF. The CDR3 nucleotides read TGTGCCAGCAGCCACACCCGCGCCACAGATACGCAGTATTTT.

The chain carries TRBV3-1 (or the pseudogene TRBV3-2) and TRBJ1-6, with a possible D match to TRBD1 (5 bases). V was clipped by 4 bases and J by 7 bases, with 11 bases between them. The CDR3 runs 14 residues. Germline CDR1 is LGHDT and CDR2 is YNNKEL (reference sequence). Here the CDR3 reads CASSPGGGNSPLHF. CDR3 nucleotide sequence: TGTGCCAGCAGCCCGGGGGGTGGAAATTCACCCCTCCACTTT.

In this sample, this clone turned up once. CDR3 residues: CASSLTVMNTEAFF. CDR3 coding DNA: TGCGCCAGCAGCTTGACAGTGATGAACACTGAAGCTTTCTTT. The chain carries TRBV5-1 and TRBJ1-1; D is uncertain. Germline CDR1 SGHRS, CDR2 YFSETQ. This CDR3 has 14 residues. The germline V and J ends were trimmed by 1 base and 0 bases, with 7 bases remaining between them.

The chain links TRBV18 to TRBJ1-5; no firm D call. The germline V and J ends were trimmed by 0 bases and 5 bases, with 8 bases remaining between them. Germline V gene sequence: CDR1 KGHSH, CDR2 LQKENI. This CDR3 is built from 14 residues. The CDR3: CASSPPGGYQPQHF. DNA of the CDR3: TGTGCCAGCTCACCACCGGGAGGGTATCAGCCCCAGCATTTT.

V is TRBV5-4 and J is TRBJ2-2; D is perhaps TRBD2 (6 bases). The V and J ends lost 1 base and 4 bases respectively, with 11 bases between them. Germline V gene data show CDR1 as SGHNT and CDR2 as YYREEE (reference sequence). The CDR3 extends over 15 amino acids. The CDR3 sequence is CASSLMGLPTGELFF. The CDR3 nucleotides read TGTGCCAGCAGCTTGATGGGACTGCCCACCGGGGAGCTGTTTTTT. The full variable domain, with the rest looked up from reference TRBV5-4 and TRBJ2-2, is ETGVTQSPTHLIKTRGQQVTLRCSSQSGHNTVSWYQQALGQGPQFIFQYYREEENGRGNFPPRFSGLQFPNYSSELNVNALELDDSALYLCASSLMGLPTGELFFGEGSRLTVL.

This chain joins TRBV29-1 and TRBJ1-1; D call uncertain. V was shortened by 5 bases and J by 2 bases, with 12 bases between the two germline ends. The CDR3 extends over 13 amino acids. CDR1 is SQVTM, CDR2 ANQGSEA, per germline. The CDR3 reads CSVNIGANTEAFF. CDR3 DNA: TGCAGCGTTAATATAGGAGCAAACACTGAAGCTTTCTTT.

The rearrangement joins TRBV11-2 to TRBJ1-2; no clear D gene. Germline lookup yields CDR1 SGHAT and CDR2 FQNNGV. The germline V and J ends were trimmed by 1 base and 0 bases, with 18 bases remaining between them. The CDR3 totals 18 residues. For the CDR3, the DNA is TGTGCCAGCAGCTTAGTCGAGGCTCGTCAAACCCCTAACTATGGCTACACCTTC. As protein: CASSLVEARQTPNYGYTF.

The chain recombines TRBV18 with TRBJ2-7; 7 positions agree with TRBD1. The CDR3 has 13 amino acids. Germline V gene data show CDR1 as KGHSH and CDR2 as LQKENI. V lost 2 bases, J lost 6 bases, and 4 bases stayed unmatched. The CDR3 sequence: CASSPDRVGEQYF. Written as DNA, the CDR3 is TGTGCCAGCTCACCAGACAGGGTAGGCGAGCAGTACTTC.

This chain links TRBV21-1 with TRBJ1-5. TRBV21-1 is a listed pseudogene. The CDR3 runs to 15 residues. As DNA, the CDR3 is TGTGCCAGCAGCAAACCCCCAGGGACTAATCAGCCCCAGCATTTT. It specifies CASSKPPGTNQPQHF.

The chain uses TRBV27 and TRBJ2-1; 9 bases are a match to TRBD2. The CDR3 is made up of 15 amino acids. Germline CDR1 and CDR2: MNHEY and SMNVEV (reference sequence). V shed 3 bases, J shed 5 bases, and the junction held 5 bases outside the gene matches. CDR3 sequence reads: CASSFPASGDNEQFF. The CDR3 region has the DNA TGTGCCAGCAGTTTCCCGGCTAGCGGGGACAATGAGCAGTTCTTC.

The chain has TRBV7-9 and TRBJ1-3; TRBD1 might be the D (6 bases). The germline V gene has CDR1 SEHNR and CDR2 FQNEAQ (reference sequence). The CDR3 extends over 16 amino acids. Between the trimmed V and J ends, which lost 7 bases and 0 bases, there was a span of 16 bases. CDR3 loop: CASTIQGTLSGNTIYF. CDR3 DNA sequence: TGTGCCAGCACAATACAGGGAACGCTCTCTGGAAACACCATATATTTT.

The chain recombines TRBV7-2 with TRBJ2-1, with TRBD2 identical over 15 bases. V shed 5 bases, J shed 6 bases, and the junction held 5 bases outside the gene matches. The germline gives CDR1 SGHTA, CDR2 FQGNSA. This CDR3 has 16 amino acids. The CDR3 region has the DNA TGTGCCAGCAGCCCCCCGGGACTAGCGGGGGGCAATGAGCAGTTCTTC. Amino acids: CASSPPGLAGGNEQFF.

The chain combines TRBV5-6 with TRBJ1-6; D is unresolved. Trimming cost V 5 bases and J 9 bases, with 12 bases left between them. The CDR3 loop spans 13 amino acids. CDR1 is SGHDT and CDR2 is YYEEEE in the germline V gene. The CDR3 sequence: CASRRGSISPLHF. The CDR3 DNA reads TGTGCCAGCAGACGGGGATCCATTTCACCCCTCCACTTT.

V and J are TRBV10-3 and TRBJ1-1, with 7 bases lining up with TRBD1. This CDR3 is 14 amino acids long. Trimming removed 6 bases from V and 0 bases from J; junction bases left unmatched: 4. Germline CDR1 reads ENHRY; CDR2 reads SYGVKD. Here the CDR3 reads CAIRGGQMNTEAFF. The CDR3 DNA reads TGTGCCATCAGGGGGGGACAGATGAACACTGAAGCTTTCTTT.

The chain joins TRBV30 to TRBJ2-7, with 8 bases matching TRBD1. V lost 3 bases, J lost 6 bases, and 7 bases stayed unmatched. This CDR3 comprises 13 residues. The germline CDR1 and CDR2 sequences are GTSNPN and SVGIG (reference sequence). The CDR3 region has the DNA TGTGCCTGGAGCGACAGGGGCTGGGGCGAGCAGTACTTC. Encoded protein: CAWSDRGWGEQYF.

This sequence joins TRBV24-1 and TRBJ2-1; 10 bases map to TRBD2. The junction had 7 bases not matched to a gene; V was cut back by 0 bases and J by 6 bases. Germline values: CDR1 KGHDR, CDR2 SFDVKD. CDR3 length: 17 amino acids. CDR3 sequence (DNA): TGTGCCACCAGTGATTTGACGACTAGCGGGTCGGGCAATGAGCAGTTCTTC. It specifies CATSDLTTSGSGNEQFF.

This clone has only a few counts. V usage is TRBV27 and J usage is TRBJ1-6; D is possibly TRBD1 (6 bases). The V gene's germline CDR1 is MNHEY and CDR2 SMNVEV (reference sequence). Trimming took 7 bases from V and 8 from J, leaving 24 bases between them. The CDR3 is 17 amino acids. CDR3 in amino acids: CASTPLRDIPPHSPLHF. In DNA, the CDR3 is TGTGCCAGCACCCCACTCCGGGACATCCCACCGCATTCACCCCTCCACTTT.

The chain couples TRBV23-1 to TRBJ2-1; 9 nucleotides match TRBD2. TRBV23-1 is filed as an ORF, its function uncertain. Germline trimming cut 6 bases from V and 7 bases from J; bases unmatched to any gene: 10. This CDR3 contains 15 residues. CDR3 DNA: TGCGCCAGCAGCCTGGGACTAGCCAAAGCTAATGAGCAGTTCTTC. Amino acid sequence: CASSLGLAKANEQFF.

The chain joins TRBV6-5 to TRBJ1-5; 7 positions agree with TRBD1. The CDR3 has 13 residues. Germline CDR1 reads MNHEY; CDR2 reads SVGAGI. The V gene end was trimmed by 5 bases and the J gene end by 6 bases; junction bases not matched to a gene: 4. The CDR3 region is CASSPQGGQPQHF. The CDR3 nucleotides read TGTGCCAGCAGTCCTCAGGGGGGTCAGCCCCAGCATTTT.

The V call is TRBV4-1, the J call TRBJ1-4; possible D gene TRBD1, 5 bases. CDR3 length equals 14 residues. Trimming cost V 1 base and J 8 bases, with 11 bases left between them. The germline gives CDR1 MGHRA, CDR2 YSYEKL. In DNA, the CDR3 is TGCGCCAGCAGCCAAGGGGACGGGAGAGAAAAACTGTTTTTT. This gives the protein CASSQGDGREKLFF.

The genes are TRBV6-2 or TRBV6-3 and TRBJ1-2; possibly TRBD1 for D (5 bases). V lost 5 bases to trimming and J lost 10 bases, with 8 bases between them. This CDR3 comprises 10 residues. Germline CDR1 is MNHEY and CDR2 is SVGEGT. The DNA of the CDR3 is TGTGCCAGCAGTCGACAGATCTACACCTTC. Its translation is CASSRQIYTF.

The genes are TRBV6-2 or TRBV6-3 and TRBJ1-5; 7 bases map to TRBD1. Germline values: CDR1 MNHEY, CDR2 SVGEGT. V lost 5 bases and J lost 0; bases outside the gene matches: 4. CDR3 length: 15 amino acids. CDR3 region: CASSPDRDSNQPQHF. The CDR3 DNA sequence: TGTGCCAGCAGTCCAGACAGGGATAGCAATCAGCCCCAGCATTTT.

In its sample, this clone was seen once. The chain links TRBV9 to TRBJ2-3, with D unclear. The CDR3 runs 15 residues. Deletions cut 4 bases from V and 1 base from J, with 13 bases between. Germline V gives CDR1 SGDLS, CDR2 YYNGEE. CDR3 amino acids: CASSTAQVGTDTQYF. The CDR3 nucleotides read TGTGCCAGCAGCACCGCCCAGGTGGGCACAGATACGCAGTATTTT.

V is TRBV6-8 and J is TRBJ2-7, with 13 bases matching TRBD2. CDR1 and CDR2 (germline): MNHGY, SAAAGT. CDR3 size: 17 residues. V lost 4 bases and J lost 0; bases outside the gene matches: 6. CDR3 nucleotides: TGTGCCAGCAGTTGGGGGACTAGCGGGGAACGCTCCTACGAGCAGTACTTC. Its translation is CASSWGTSGERSYEQYF.

V gene TRBV4-2 combines with J gene TRBJ1-2, with no clear D. The V gene lost 0 bases and the J gene lost 5 bases, with 13 bases spanning the gap. CDR3 size: 15 residues. Germline CDR1 LGHNA, CDR2 YNFKEQ. The CDR3 region is CASSQEPGEGYGYTF. The DNA of the CDR3 is TGTGCCAGCAGCCAAGAACCCGGCGAGGGATATGGCTACACCTTC.

The rearrangement uses TRBV18 and TRBJ1-5, with 10 bases fitting TRBD1. CDR3 length: 15 residues. Germline V CDR1 and CDR2: KGHSH, LQKENI. V was pared by 3 bases and J by 5 bases, with 4 bases of the junction left unmatched. CDR3 amino acids: CASSPGTGADQPQHF. The CDR3 DNA sequence: TGTGCCAGCTCACCCGGGACAGGGGCCGATCAGCCCCAGCATTTT.

This clone was detected only once. The gene calls are TRBV28 and TRBJ1-1, with no clear D. Germline CDR1 and CDR2: MDHEN and SYDVKM. Trimming removed 7 bases at V and 3 bases at J, with 18 bases between. The CDR3 covers 15 residues. The CDR3 nucleotides read TGTGCCAGCACCCCTAACCGGGGAAGAGACACTGAAGCTTTCTTT. This codes for CASTPNRGRDTEAFF.